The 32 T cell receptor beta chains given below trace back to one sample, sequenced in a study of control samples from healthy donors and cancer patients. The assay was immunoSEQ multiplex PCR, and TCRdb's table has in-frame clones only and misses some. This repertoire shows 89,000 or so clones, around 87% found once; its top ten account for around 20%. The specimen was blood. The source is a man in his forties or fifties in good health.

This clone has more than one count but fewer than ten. The CDR3 is CASSPPPEGYNEQFF. DNA of the CDR3: TGTGCCAGCAGTCCACCCCCAGAGGGTTACAATGAGCAGTTCTTC. The rearrangement uses TRBV28 and TRBJ2-1; possible D gene TRBD2, 5 bases. V gave up 5 bases and J gave up 4 bases, with 15 bases separating them. The V gene's germline CDR1 is MDHEN and CDR2 SYDVKM. The CDR3 spans 15 residues.

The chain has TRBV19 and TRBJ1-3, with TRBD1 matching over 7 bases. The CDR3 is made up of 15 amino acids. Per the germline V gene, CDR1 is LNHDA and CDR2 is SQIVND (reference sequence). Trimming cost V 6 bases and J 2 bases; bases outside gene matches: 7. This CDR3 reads CASSPTGTTGNTIYF. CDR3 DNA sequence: TGTGCCAGTAGCCCGACAGGGACGACTGGAAACACCATATATTTT.

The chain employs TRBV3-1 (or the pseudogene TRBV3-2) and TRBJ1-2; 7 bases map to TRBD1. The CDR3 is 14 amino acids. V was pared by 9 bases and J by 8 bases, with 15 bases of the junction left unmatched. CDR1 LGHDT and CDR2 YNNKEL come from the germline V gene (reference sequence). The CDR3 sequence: CASGADLQGGGYTF. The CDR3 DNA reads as TGTGCCAGTGGGGCAGACCTTCAGGGGGGCGGCTACACCTTC.

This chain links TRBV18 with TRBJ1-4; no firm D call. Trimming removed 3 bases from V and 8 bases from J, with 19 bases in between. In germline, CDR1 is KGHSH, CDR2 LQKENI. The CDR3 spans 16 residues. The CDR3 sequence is CASSPLAPTMDEKLFF. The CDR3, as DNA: TGTGCCAGCTCACCGCTCGCTCCGACTATGGACGAAAAACTGTTTTTT.

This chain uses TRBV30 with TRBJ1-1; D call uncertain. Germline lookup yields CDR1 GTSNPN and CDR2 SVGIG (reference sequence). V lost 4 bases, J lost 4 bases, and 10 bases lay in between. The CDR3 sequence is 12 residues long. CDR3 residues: CAWMAVGTEAFF. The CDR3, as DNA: TGTGCCTGGATGGCCGTCGGCACTGAAGCTTTCTTT.

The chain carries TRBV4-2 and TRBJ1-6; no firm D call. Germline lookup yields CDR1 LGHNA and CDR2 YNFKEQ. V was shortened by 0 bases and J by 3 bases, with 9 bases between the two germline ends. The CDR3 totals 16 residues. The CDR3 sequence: CASSQDLWNYNSPLHF. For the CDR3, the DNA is TGTGCCAGCAGCCAAGATCTTTGGAACTATAATTCACCCCTCCACTTT.

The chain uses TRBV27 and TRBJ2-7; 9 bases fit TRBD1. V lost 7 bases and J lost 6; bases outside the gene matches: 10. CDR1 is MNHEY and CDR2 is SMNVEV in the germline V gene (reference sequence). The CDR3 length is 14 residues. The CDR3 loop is CASKFRDRVREQYF. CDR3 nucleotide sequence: TGTGCCAGCAAATTCCGGGACAGGGTTCGCGAGCAGTACTTC.

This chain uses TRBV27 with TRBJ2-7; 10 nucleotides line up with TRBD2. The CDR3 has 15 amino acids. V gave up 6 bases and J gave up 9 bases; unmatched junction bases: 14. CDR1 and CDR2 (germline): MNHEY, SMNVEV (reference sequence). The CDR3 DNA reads TGTGCCAGCAGCGCCCCCAGGCTAGCGGGAGTACGGCAGTACTTC. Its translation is CASSAPRLAGVRQYF.

The CDR3 sequence: CASSILENTEAFF. CDR3 DNA sequence: TGTGCCAGTAGTATATTGGAGAACACTGAAGCTTTCTTT. This chain links TRBV19 with TRBJ1-1; D gene uncertain. Germline values: CDR1 LNHDA, CDR2 SQIVND (reference sequence). Trimming removed 2 bases from V and 1 base from J, with 5 bases in between. The CDR3 runs 13 residues.

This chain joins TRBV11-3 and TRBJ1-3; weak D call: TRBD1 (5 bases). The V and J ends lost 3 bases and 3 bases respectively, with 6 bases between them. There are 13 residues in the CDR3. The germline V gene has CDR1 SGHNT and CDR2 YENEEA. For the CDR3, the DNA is TGTGCCAGCAGCTTGAGGGGTGGAAACACCATATATTTT. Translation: CASSLRGGNTIYF.

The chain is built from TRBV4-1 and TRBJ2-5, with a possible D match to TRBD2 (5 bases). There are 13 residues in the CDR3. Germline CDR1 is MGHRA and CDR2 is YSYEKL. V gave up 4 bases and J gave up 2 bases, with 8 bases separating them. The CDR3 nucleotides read TGCGCCAGCAGCCTCGGACTGCAAGAGACCCAGTACTTC. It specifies CASSLGLQETQYF.

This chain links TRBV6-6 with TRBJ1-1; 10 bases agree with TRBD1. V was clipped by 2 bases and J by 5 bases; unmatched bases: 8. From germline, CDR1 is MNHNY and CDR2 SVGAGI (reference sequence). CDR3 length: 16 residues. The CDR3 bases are TGTGCCAGCAGTTACCCCCGGGACAGGGGATGGACTGAAGCTTTCTTT. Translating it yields CASSYPRDRGWTEAFF.

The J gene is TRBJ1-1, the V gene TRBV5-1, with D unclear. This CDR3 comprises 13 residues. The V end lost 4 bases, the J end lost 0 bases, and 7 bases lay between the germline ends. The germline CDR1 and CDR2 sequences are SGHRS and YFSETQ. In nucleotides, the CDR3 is TGCGCCAGCAGCGTGAACGTGAACACTGAAGCTTTCTTT. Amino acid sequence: CASSVNVNTEAFF.

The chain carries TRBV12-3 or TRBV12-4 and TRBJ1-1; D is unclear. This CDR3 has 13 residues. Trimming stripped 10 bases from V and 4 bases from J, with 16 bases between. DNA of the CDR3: TGTGCCACCCGTCCGAGCGGAGGCACTGAAGCTTTCTTT. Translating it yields CATRPSGGTEAFF.

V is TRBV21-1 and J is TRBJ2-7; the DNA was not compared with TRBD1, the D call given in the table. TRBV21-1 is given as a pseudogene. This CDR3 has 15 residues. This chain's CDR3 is CASSKSPGLSYEQYV. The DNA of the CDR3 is TGTGCCAGCAGCAAAAGCCCAGGGTTATCCTACGAGCAGTACGTC.

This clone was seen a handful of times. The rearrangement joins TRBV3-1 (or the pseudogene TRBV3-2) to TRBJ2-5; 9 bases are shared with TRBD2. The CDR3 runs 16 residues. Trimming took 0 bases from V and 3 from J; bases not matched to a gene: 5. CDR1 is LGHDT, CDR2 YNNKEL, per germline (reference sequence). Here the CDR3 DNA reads TGTGCCAGCAGCCAAGATATCAGCGGGGGGAAAGAGACCCAGTACTTC. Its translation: CASSQDISGGKETQYF.

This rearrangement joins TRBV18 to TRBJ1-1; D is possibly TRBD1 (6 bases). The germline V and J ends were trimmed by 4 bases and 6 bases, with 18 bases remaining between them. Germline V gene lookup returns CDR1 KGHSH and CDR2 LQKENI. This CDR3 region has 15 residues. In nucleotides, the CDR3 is TGTGCCAGCTCACTCATGTCAGGGGCGGGCGCTGAAGCTTTCTTT. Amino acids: CASSLMSGAGAEAFF.

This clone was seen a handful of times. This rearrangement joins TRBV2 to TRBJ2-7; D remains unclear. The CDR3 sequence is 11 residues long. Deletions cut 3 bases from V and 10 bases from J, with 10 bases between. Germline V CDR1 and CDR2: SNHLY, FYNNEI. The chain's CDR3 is CASSEYGFQYV. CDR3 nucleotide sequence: TGTGCCAGCAGTGAGTACGGATTCCAGTACGTC.

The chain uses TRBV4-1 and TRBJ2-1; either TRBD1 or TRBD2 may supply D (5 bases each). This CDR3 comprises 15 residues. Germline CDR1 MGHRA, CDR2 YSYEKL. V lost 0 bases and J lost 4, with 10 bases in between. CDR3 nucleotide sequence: TGCGCCAGCAGCCAAGATCGGGACGTATACAATGAGCAGTTCTTC. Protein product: CASSQDRDVYNEQFF.

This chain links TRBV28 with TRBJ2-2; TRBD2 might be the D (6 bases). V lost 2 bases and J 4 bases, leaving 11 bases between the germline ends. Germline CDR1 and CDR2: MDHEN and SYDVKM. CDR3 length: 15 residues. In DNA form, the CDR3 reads TGTGCCAGCAGTTTAGGGGGGAGGAGCACCGGGGAGCTGTTTTTT. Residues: CASSLGGRSTGELFF.

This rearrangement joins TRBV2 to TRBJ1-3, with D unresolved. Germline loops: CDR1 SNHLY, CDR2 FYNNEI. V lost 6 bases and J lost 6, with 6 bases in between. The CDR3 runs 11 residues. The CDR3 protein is CASRRENTIYF. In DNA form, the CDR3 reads TGTGCCAGCAGAAGAGAAAACACCATATATTTT.

CDR3 sequence reads: CASSLIWEKDYGYTF. In DNA form, the CDR3 reads TGTGCCAGCAGCTTAATTTGGGAAAAGGACTATGGCTACACCTTC. The chain employs TRBV7-9 and TRBJ1-2; no clear D gene. This CDR3 is built from 15 residues. Deletions cut 2 bases from V and 3 bases from J, with 13 bases between. CDR1 is SEHNR and CDR2 is FQNEAQ in the germline V gene (reference sequence). Full variable domain (missing parts from reference TRBV7-9 and TRBJ1-2): DTGVSQNPRHKITKRGQNVTFRCDPISEHNRLYWYRQTLGQGPEFLTYFQNEAQLEKSRLLSDRFSAERPKGSFSTLEIQRTEQGDSAMYLCASSLIWEKDYGYTFGSGTRLTVV.

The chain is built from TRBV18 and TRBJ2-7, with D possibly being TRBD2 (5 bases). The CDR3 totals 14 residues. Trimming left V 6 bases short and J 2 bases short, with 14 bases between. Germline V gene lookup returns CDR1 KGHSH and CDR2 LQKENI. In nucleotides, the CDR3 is TGTGCCAGCTCCATAGGCAGCGGACCCTACGAGCAGTACGTC. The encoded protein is CASSIGSGPYEQYV.

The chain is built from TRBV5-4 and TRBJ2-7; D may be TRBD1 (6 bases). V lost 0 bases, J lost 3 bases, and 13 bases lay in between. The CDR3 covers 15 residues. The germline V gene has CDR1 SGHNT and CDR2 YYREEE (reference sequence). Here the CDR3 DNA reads TGTGCCAGCAGCTTGGGGACAGAGGGGGTCTACGAGCAGTACTTC. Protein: CASSLGTEGVYEQYF.

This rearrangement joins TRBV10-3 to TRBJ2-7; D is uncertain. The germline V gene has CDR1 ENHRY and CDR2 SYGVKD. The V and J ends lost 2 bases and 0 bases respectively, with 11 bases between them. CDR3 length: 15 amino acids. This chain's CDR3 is CAISESYGSSYEQYV. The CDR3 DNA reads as TGTGCCATCAGTGAGAGTTACGGAAGCTCCTACGAGCAGTACGTC.

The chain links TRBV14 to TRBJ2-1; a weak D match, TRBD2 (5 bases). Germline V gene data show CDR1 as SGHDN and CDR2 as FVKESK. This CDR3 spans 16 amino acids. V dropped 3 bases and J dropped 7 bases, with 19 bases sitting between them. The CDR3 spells CASSQGGNAGLNEQFF. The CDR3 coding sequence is TGTGCCAGCAGCCAGGGTGGTAACGCGGGTTTGAATGAGCAGTTCTTC.

The CDR3 nucleotides are TGTGCCACCAGACCCCCACAGCCCATGAACACTGAAGCTTTCTTT. As protein: CATRPPQPMNTEAFF. The chain has TRBV5-4 and TRBJ1-1; D is uncertain. CDR1 is SGHNT, CDR2 YYREEE, per germline (reference sequence). V was cut by 9 bases and J by 0 bases, with 18 bases left in between. CDR3 length equals 15 residues.

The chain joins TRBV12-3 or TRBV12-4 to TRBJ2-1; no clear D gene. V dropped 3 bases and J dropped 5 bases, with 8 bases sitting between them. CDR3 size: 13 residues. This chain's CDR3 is CASSFFRNNEQFF. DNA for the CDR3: TGTGCCAGCAGTTTTTTCAGAAACAATGAGCAGTTCTTC.

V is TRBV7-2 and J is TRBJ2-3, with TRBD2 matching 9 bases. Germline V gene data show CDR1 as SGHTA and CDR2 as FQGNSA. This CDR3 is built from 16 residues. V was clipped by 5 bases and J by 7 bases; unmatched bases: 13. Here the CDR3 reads CASSLRAGAGGNTQYF. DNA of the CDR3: TGTGCCAGCAGCCTCCGGGCAGGAGCGGGGGGAAATACGCAGTATTTT.

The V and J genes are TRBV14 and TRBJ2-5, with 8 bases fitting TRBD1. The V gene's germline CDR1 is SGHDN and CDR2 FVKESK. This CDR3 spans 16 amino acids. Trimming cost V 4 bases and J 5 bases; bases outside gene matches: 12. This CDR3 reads CASSRYGQGARETQYF. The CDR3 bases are TGTGCCAGCAGCCGTTACGGACAGGGAGCAAGGGAGACCCAGTACTTC.

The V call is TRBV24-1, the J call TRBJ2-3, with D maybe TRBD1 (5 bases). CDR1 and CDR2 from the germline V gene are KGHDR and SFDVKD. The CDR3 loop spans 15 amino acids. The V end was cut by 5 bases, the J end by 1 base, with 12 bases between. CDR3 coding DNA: TGTGCCACCAGTGTCACAGGTGCGCGCACAGATACGCAGTATTTT. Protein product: CATSVTGARTDTQYF.

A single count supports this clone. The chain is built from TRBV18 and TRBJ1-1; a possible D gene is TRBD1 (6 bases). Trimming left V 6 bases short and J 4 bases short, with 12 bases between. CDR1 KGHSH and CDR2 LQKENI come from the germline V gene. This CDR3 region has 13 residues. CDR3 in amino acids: CASSQQGTTEAFF. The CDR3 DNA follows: TGTGCCAGCTCTCAGCAGGGGACCACTGAAGCTTTCTTT.